Listed below are T cell receptor beta chains from one sample, sequenced in a study of cytomegalovirus exposure and HLA in healthy donors. Sequencing was performed with immunoSEQ multiplex PCR; in TCRdb, only in-frame clones are kept and a portion is missing. The table lists 150,000 to 200,000 clones, roughly 89% of them singletons, with 4% to 5% in the top ten. Sequenced sample: PBMCs. The receptors here all came from a man aged 18 to 29 in good health and CMV-seropositive. CDR3s include the opening cysteine and the closing phenylalanine or tryptophan. The D gene is left open where the match is weak. Clone size is shown for a subset of rows, as once, few, many or a class of expanded clone.

TRBV7-6	TRBD2	.	13	TRBJ2-7	CASSGPGLVEQYF	TGTGCCAGCAGCGGACCGGGACTAGTCGAGCAGTACTTC
TRBV28	.	.	14	TRBJ2-7	CASNIRSQPYEQYF	TGTGCCAGCAATATCCGGAGTCAGCCCTACGAGCAGTACTTC
TRBV10-3	TRBD1	once	15	TRBJ2-2	CATRTGSANTGELFF	TGTGCCACCCGGACAGGGTCGGCGAACACCGGGGAGCTGTTTTTT
TRBV13	.	.	14	TRBJ1-3	CASSPWDTGNTIYF	TGTGCCAGCAGCCCTTGGGACACTGGAAACACCATATATTTT
TRBV7-9	.	.	16	TRBJ2-1	CASSLGEAISYNEQFF	TGTGCCAGCAGCTTAGGGGAGGCCATCTCCTACAATGAGCAGTTCTTC
TRBV10-3	TRBD2	.	21	TRBJ2-3	CAISSRSPGLAGGSSTDTQYF	TGTGCCATCAGTTCTAGGAGCCCGGGACTAGCGGGAGGGTCTAGCACAGATACGCAGTATTTT
TRBV7-9	.	.	12	TRBJ2-7	CASSQKSYEQYF	TGTGCCAGCAGCCAGAAATCCTACGAGCAGTACTTC
TRBV29-1	TRBD1	.	15	TRBJ2-5	CSVHGTGKHQETQYF	TGCAGCGTTCATGGGACAGGGAAACATCAAGAGACCCAGTACTTC
TRBV4-1	TRBD2	.	17	TRBJ2-1	CASSQDPGTSDYNEQFF	TGCGCCAGCAGCCAAGATCCCGGGACTAGCGACTACAATGAGCAGTTCTTC
TRBV14	.	.	13	TRBJ2-1	CASSHGSYNEQFF	TGTGCCAGCAGCCACGGGAGTTACAATGAGCAGTTCTTC
TRBV9	TRBD2	.	15	TRBJ2-7	CASSVGNSGRDEQYF	TGTGCCAGCAGCGTAGGCAATAGCGGGAGGGACGAGCAGTACTTC
TRBV21-1	.	.	16	TRBJ1-1	CASSKEADRVDTEAFF	TGTGCCAGCAGCAAAGAGGCCGACAGGGTAGATACTGAAGCTTTCTTT
TRBV5-1	.	.	16	TRBJ2-1	CASSLEGRAPYNEQFF	TGCGCCAGCAGCTTGGAAGGCAGGGCCCCCTACAATGAGCAGTTCTTC
TRBV5-1	TRBD1	.	16	TRBJ1-4	CASSLGQGAFDEKLFF	TGCGCCAGCAGCTTGGGACAGGGGGCCTTCGATGAAAAACTGTTTTTT
TRBV7-9	.	.	13	TRBJ2-5	CASSFIGGETQYF	TGTGCCAGCAGCTTCATCGGGGGAGAGACCCAGTACTTC
TRBV9	TRBD2	.	15	TRBJ2-3	CASSTLAGGTDTQYF	TGTGCCAGCAGCACTCTAGCGGGAGGCACAGATACGCAGTATTTT
TRBV7-9	.	.	15	TRBJ1-5	CASSLLQASNQPQHF	TGTGCCAGCAGCCTACTACAGGCTAGCAATCAGCCCCAGCATTTT
TRBV9	TRBD1	.	15	TRBJ2-2	CASSSRQGGTGELFF	TGTGCCAGCAGCTCGAGACAGGGGGGCACCGGGGAGCTGTTTTTT
TRBV7-2	TRBD2	.	18	TRBJ2-1	CASSLRRLAGLDNNEQFF	TGTGCCAGCAGCTTACGTCGGCTAGCGGGATTAGATAACAATGAGCAGTTCTTC
TRBV2	TRBD1	.	14	TRBJ1-2	CASSARQGSYGYTF	TGTGCCAGCAGTGCACGACAGGGATCCTATGGCTACACCTTC
TRBV4-1	.	once	13	TRBJ2-1	CASSQPQGNEQFF	TGCGCCAGCAGCCAGCCGCAGGGAAATGAGCAGTTCTTC
TRBV12-1	.	.	20	TRBJ2-3	CASSPIRRPSGDNFTDTQYF	TGTGCCAGCAGCCCGATTAGGCGCCCTAGCGGGGACAATTTCACAGATACGCAGTATTTT
TRBV4-1	TRBD2	.	16	TRBJ2-7	CASSQEQISGRREQYF	TGCGCCAGCAGCCAAGAACAGATTAGCGGGAGACGCGAGCAGTACTTC
TRBV15	.	once	17	TRBJ2-7	CATSRGGLADKTYEQYF	TGTGCCACCAGCAGAGGAGGATTAGCGGACAAGACCTACGAGCAGTACTTC
TRBV10-3	TRBD2	.	16	TRBJ2-2	CAISEGLAGMTGELFF	TGTGCCATCAGTGAGGGGCTAGCGGGCATGACCGGGGAGCTGTTTTTT
TRBV25-1	.	.	14	TRBJ1-4	CASSDGQINEKLFF	TGTGCCAGCAGTGATGGCCAGATAAATGAAAAACTGTTTTTT
TRBV28	TRBD2	.	17	TRBJ2-1	CASSLGAGAIRYNEQFF	TGTGCCAGCAGTTTAGGAGCGGGAGCCATACGTTACAATGAGCAGTTCTTC
TRBV14	TRBD2	.	17	TRBJ2-1	CASSQAPGLAYTNEQFF	TGTGCCAGCAGCCAAGCCCCGGGACTAGCTTATACCAATGAGCAGTTCTTC
TRBV12-2	.	.	16	TRBJ2-1	CASRSPTNPVRNEQFF	TGTGCAAGTCGCTCACCGACTAATCCTGTTCGGAATGAGCAGTTCTTC
TRBV7-3	.	.	13	TRBJ2-5	CASSLWRGETQYF	TGTGCCAGCAGCCTGTGGAGAGGGGAGACCCAGTACTTC
TRBV5-4	.	.	15	TRBJ2-1	CASSLIGQGYNEQFF	TGTGCCAGCAGCTTGATAGGGCAGGGGTACAATGAGCAGTTCTTC
TRBV5-1	.	.	14	TRBJ2-3	CASSLGGVPDTQYF	TGCGCCAGCAGCCTGGGGGGAGTTCCAGATACGCAGTATTTT
TRBV18	.	.	13	TRBJ1-1	CASSQGMNTEAFF	TGTGCCAGCTCACAGGGGATGAACACTGAAGCTTTCTTT
TRBV27	.	.	14	TRBJ1-5	CASSYQGTNQPQHF	TGTGCCAGCAGCTATCAGGGTACCAATCAGCCCCAGCATTTT
TRBV28	TRBD2	.	17	TRBJ2-3	CASSLGTSGSYLDTQYF	TGTGCCAGCAGTTTAGGGACTAGCGGGAGTTATCTAGATACGCAGTATTTT
TRBV11-2	.	.	15	TRBJ2-5	CASSFIGGMAETQYF	TGTGCCAGCAGCTTTATAGGGGGAATGGCAGAGACCCAGTACTTC
TRBV28	TRBD1	.	15	TRBJ2-2	CASSFRDRDTGELFF	TGTGCCAGCAGTTTCCGGGACAGGGACACCGGGGAGCTGTTTTTT
TRBV25-1	TRBD1	.	16	TRBJ2-1	CASSEWGTGPDNEQFF	TGTGCCAGCAGTGAATGGGGGACAGGGCCGGACAATGAGCAGTTCTTC
TRBV9	.	.	15	TRBJ2-1	CASSQVASSYNEQFF	TGTGCCAGCAGCCAGGTCGCCAGCTCCTACAATGAGCAGTTCTTC
TRBV7-9	.	.	15	TRBJ1-1	CASSFDTPLNTEAFF	TGTGCCAGCAGCTTCGACACACCCCTGAACACTGAAGCTTTCTTT
TRBV29-1	TRBD2	.	15	TRBJ2-1	CSVQRGLAGPNEQFF	TGCAGCGTACAGAGGGGACTAGCGGGACCAAATGAGCAGTTCTTC
TRBV19	.	.	14	TRBJ1-5	CASSGVGGYQPQHF	TGTGCCAGTAGTGGGGTAGGGGGATATCAGCCCCAGCATTTT
TRBV7-9	TRBD1	.	15	TRBJ2-2	CASSLGDRDTGELFF	TGTGCCAGCAGCTTAGGTGACAGGGACACCGGGGAGCTGTTTTTT
TRBV6-6	TRBD2	once	16	TRBJ2-5	CASSYSEREVGETQYF	TGTGCCAGCAGTTACTCGGAGCGGGAGGTTGGCGAGACCCAGTACTTC
TRBV7-9	.	.	16	TRBJ2-6	CASRPLGLSGANVLTF	TGTGCCAGCAGGCCACTTGGTCTCTCTGGGGCCAACGTCCTGACTTTC
TRBV5-4	TRBD2	.	16	TRBJ2-2	CASSYGLAGASGELFF	TGTGCCAGCAGCTACGGACTAGCGGGAGCGTCCGGGGAGCTGTTTTTT
TRBV13	.	.	17	TRBJ2-7	CASSFLERRGGTYEQYF	TGTGCCAGCAGCTTCTTAGAGCGTAGGGGGGGAACCTACGAGCAGTACTTC
TRBV6-5	.	.	15	TRBJ2-7	CASSYERGSSYEQYF	TGTGCCAGCAGTTACGAGAGAGGGAGCTCCTACGAGCAGTACTTC
TRBV4-2	TRBD2	.	17	TRBJ2-3	CASSQEQREVVSDTQYF	TGTGCCAGCAGCCAAGAGCAGCGGGAGGTGGTCTCAGATACGCAGTATTTT
TRBV6-5	.	.	13	TRBJ2-6	CASSFSGANVLTF	TGTGCCAGCAGCTTCTCTGGGGCCAACGTCCTGACTTTC
TRBV30	.	.	11	TRBJ2-2	CAQGSVGELFF	TGTGCTCAGGGTTCGGTCGGGGAGCTGTTTTTT
TRBV7-6	.	.	13	TRBJ2-5	CASSSSRGETQYF	TGTGCCAGCAGCTCAAGCCGTGGAGAGACCCAGTACTTC
TRBV27	TRBD2	.	14	TRBJ2-7	CASSPGTRAREQYF	TGTGCCAGCAGTCCGGGGACTAGAGCTCGCGAGCAGTACTTC
TRBV6-4	.	.	12	TRBJ1-2	CATRSEVDGYTF	TGTGCCACCAGGTCGGAGGTAGATGGCTACACCTTC
TRBV12-5	.	.	15	TRBJ2-3	CARRPPRRRLDTQYF	TGTGCTAGAAGGCCCCCCAGACGACGACTGGATACGCAGTATTTT
TRBV2	TRBD1	once	15	TRBJ1-5	CASSSGQGANQPQHF	TGTGCCAGCAGTTCGGGACAGGGGGCAAATCAGCCCCAGCATTTT
TRBV7-2	TRBD2	.	15	TRBJ2-3	CASSLLAGGTDTQYF	TGTGCCAGCAGCTTGCTAGCGGGAGGCACAGATACGCAGTATTTT
TRBV5-6	.	once	16	TRBJ2-1	CASSLFIGEQYNEQFF	TGTGCCAGCAGCTTGTTTATCGGGGAGCAGTACAATGAGCAGTTCTTC